This TCR beta chain comes out of a study of T cell changes during pregnancy in multiple sclerosis. The CDR3 covers 15 residues. Germline V gene data show CDR1 as KGHSH and CDR2 as LQKENI. Trimming cost V 4 bases and J 6 bases; bases outside gene matches: 6. Only in-frame clones appear in the TCRdb table, and some are missing; sequencing was by immunoSEQ multiplex PCR. The sample yields more than 15,000 clones, over 70% seen once. This clonotype was obtained from a female donor in good health, enrolled as a control in a pregnancy study. This material consisted of CD8+ T cells from peripheral blood mononuclear cells, taken in the third trimester of pregnancy. V and J are TRBV18 and TRBJ1-1; 12 bases match TRBD1. CDR3 loop: CASSQGTGGAAEAFF. The CDR3 DNA reads TGTGCCAGCTCACAAGGGACAGGGGGCGCGGCTGAAGCTTTCTTT. The entire variable domain, with the rest obtained from reference TRBV18 and TRBJ1-1, is as follows: NAGVMQNPRHLVRRRGQEARLRCSPMKGHSHVYWYRQLPEEGLKFMVYLQKENIIDESGMPKERFSAEFPKEGPSILRIQQVVRGDSAAYFCASSQGTGGAAEAFFGQGTRLTVV.